Listed here are 9 T cell receptor beta chains from one sample, sequenced in a study of T cell responses to AZD1222 COVID-19 vaccine. Only in-frame clones appear in the TCRdb table, and some are missing; sequencing was by immunoSEQ multiplex PCR. The sample shows around 110,000 clones, roughly nine tenths of them seen only once. Sample: peripheral blood, taken on day 0 of AZD1222 vaccination. The receptors stem from an adult in good health.

The sample holds one count of this clone. This rearrangement joins TRBV30 to TRBJ1-2, with D uncertain. Looked up from germline, CDR1 is GTSNPN and CDR2 is SVGIG (reference sequence). The V gene lost 0 bases and the J gene lost 8 bases, with 16 bases spanning the gap. The CDR3 sequence is 14 residues long. Written as DNA, the CDR3 is TGTGCCTGGAGTGTACAGTTCGCCCTTAGCGGCTACACCTTC. Its protein product is CAWSVQFALSGYTF.

The chain has TRBV5-6 and TRBJ2-1, with D tentatively TRBD2 (5 bases). Deletions cut 4 bases from V and 6 bases from J, with 14 bases between. Germline lookup yields CDR1 SGHDT and CDR2 YYEEEE. The CDR3 totals 14 residues. CDR3: CASSNGLWGNEQFF. In nucleotides, the CDR3 is TGTGCCAGCAGCAACGGACTGTGGGGCAATGAGCAGTTCTTC.

This chain joins TRBV12-5 and TRBJ1-1, with a tentative D call TRBD1 (6 bases). Germline CDR1 and CDR2: LGHNT and FRNRAP. The CDR3 runs to 15 residues. Between the trimmed V and J ends, which lost 5 bases and 5 bases, there was a span of 18 bases. The DNA for the CDR3 is TGTGCTAGTGGTCTAAGCAGGGGAGGTATAACTGAAGCTTTCTTT. Translating gives CASGLSRGGITEAFF.

The rearrangement uses TRBV6-5 and TRBJ2-7; TRBD2 matches at 11 bases. The CDR3 has 14 amino acids. V was clipped by 6 bases and J by 2 bases; unmatched bases: 3. Germline V gene data show CDR1 as MNHEY and CDR2 as SVGAGI. The CDR3 nucleotides are TGTGCCAGCAGACCTAGCGGGAGGACCTACGAGCAGTACTTC. This translates into CASRPSGRTYEQYF.

The chain has TRBV7-2 and TRBJ1-2, with D tentatively TRBD1 (6 bases). Germline CDR1 SGHTA, CDR2 FQGNSA. V was clipped by 2 bases and J by 4 bases, with 17 bases between them. CDR3 length: 16 amino acids. The CDR3 protein is CASSLSSRGRSYGYTF. The CDR3 region has the DNA TGTGCCAGCAGCTTATCAAGTCGGGGGCGTAGCTATGGCTACACCTTC. The full variable domain, rest sourced from reference TRBV7-2 and TRBJ1-2, is GAGVSQSPSNKVTEKGKDVELRCDPISGHTALYWYRQSLGQGLEFLIYFQGNSAPDKSGLPSDRFSAERTGGSVSTLTIQRTQQEDSAVYLCASSLSSRGRSYGYTFGSGTRLTVV.

The V call is TRBV7-2, the J call TRBJ2-7, with TRBD2 identical over 10 bases. From germline, CDR1 is SGHTA and CDR2 FQGNSA. This CDR3 has 14 amino acids. V lost 5 bases, J lost 2 bases, and 3 bases stayed unmatched. The CDR3 DNA sequence: TGTGCCAGCAGCCCCGGACTAGCGGCCTACGAGCAGTACTTC. This translates into CASSPGLAAYEQYF.

The J gene is TRBJ2-7, the V gene TRBV15, with TRBD1 matching 7 bases. Germline CDR1 and CDR2: LNHNV and YYDKDF (reference sequence). With 5 bases clipped from V and 4 bases from J, the junction kept 8 bases outside the gene matches. This CDR3 is built from 14 residues. CDR3 residues: CATSPRQGWYEQYF. CDR3 coding DNA: TGTGCCACCAGCCCGCGACAGGGTTGGTACGAGCAGTACTTC.

The gene calls are TRBV3-1 (or the pseudogene TRBV3-2) and TRBJ1-1; D may be TRBD1 (5 bases). Germline V CDR1 and CDR2: LGHDT, YNNKEL (reference sequence). CDR3 length: 14 residues. V was trimmed by 0 bases and J by 4 bases, leaving 9 bases between them. The CDR3 DNA follows: TGTGCCAGCAGCCAAGAACAGAGGGGCACTGAAGCTTTCTTT. Amino acid sequence: CASSQEQRGTEAFF.

The chain links TRBV28 to TRBJ1-5; no reliable D call. Germline CDR1 reads MDHEN; CDR2 reads SYDVKM. The CDR3 is 16 residues long. Trimming took 3 bases from V and 0 from J, leaving 12 bases between them. The CDR3 DNA is TGTGCCAGCAGTTTCACCGGACTAAATAGCAATCAGCCCCAGCATTTT. Residues: CASSFTGLNSNQPQHF.